Following are 30 T cell receptor beta chains from one sample sequenced in a study of CD8+ T cells in alopecia areata. Investigators isolated RNA and reverse transcribed it into cDNA to act as the sequencing template. Here immunoSEQ multiplex PCR was the method, and the copy in TCRdb shows in-frame clones only, minus some. The data hold some 170,000 clones, with around 58% observed a single time. As for treatment: oral pan-JAK inhibitor, 5-10 mg twice daily. The source was CD4+ T cells sorted from blood, collected at approximately week 55, from a patient treated with tofacitinib. These receptors were taken from a human donor with alopecia areata.

The rearrangement uses TRBV29-1 and TRBJ2-5; TRBD1 is a possible D gene (5 bases). With 3 bases removed from V and 5 bases from J, the gap between germline ends came to 16 bases. The CDR3 runs to 14 residues. Per germline, CDR1 SQVTM and CDR2 ANQGSEA. The CDR3 bases are TGCAGCGTTGAGGTTGTCAGGGCTCAGGAGACCCAGTACTTC. It specifies CSVEVVRAQETQYF.

This clone turned up a few times. The chain joins TRBV2 to TRBJ1-1, with D hard to call. The CDR3 runs to 14 residues. Germline lookup yields CDR1 SNHLY and CDR2 FYNNEI. Trimming shortened V by 5 bases and J by 0 bases, and 10 bases separated the two germline ends. In nucleotides, the CDR3 is TGTGCCAGCAGTTTCTCGACCCTGAACACTGAAGCTTTCTTT. Translation: CASSFSTLNTEAFF.

The chain combines TRBV4-2 with TRBJ2-3; 11 nucleotides line up with TRBD2. This CDR3 is built from 17 residues. Germline V gives CDR1 LGHNA, CDR2 YNFKEQ. V lost 0 bases to trimming and J lost 4 bases; unmatched junction nucleotides: 6. CDR3 sequence (DNA): TGTGCCAGCAGCCAAGATCGCACTAGCGGGGGTCCAGATACGCAGTATTTT. Encoded protein: CASSQDRTSGGPDTQYF.

The CDR3 DNA reads TGTGCCAGCAGCTTTCGACAGAGGCTGAACACCGGGGAGCTGTTTTTT. Amino acids: CASSFRQRLNTGELFF. The V gene is TRBV11-2, the J gene TRBJ2-2, with a possible D match to TRBD1 (5 bases). Trimming pared 3 bases from V and 1 base from J, leaving 12 bases between. Germline V lookup: CDR1 SGHAT, CDR2 FQNNGV. The CDR3 extends over 16 amino acids.

The J gene is TRBJ1-6, the V gene TRBV4-2, with 9 bases matching TRBD1. V shed 0 bases and J 9 bases; nucleotides not matched to a gene: 9. The CDR3 extends over 17 amino acids. Germline CDR1 is LGHNA and CDR2 is YNFKEQ. DNA for the CDR3: TGTGCCAGCAGCCAAGAGCCTGGGGGACAGGGCGGTTCACCCCTCCACTTT. Its protein is CASSQEPGGQGGSPLHF.

This clone showed up just once. The chain carries TRBV4-2 and TRBJ1-1; the match to TRBD1 covers 7 bases. The CDR3 has 16 amino acids. Looked up from germline, CDR1 is LGHNA and CDR2 is YNFKEQ. With 0 bases clipped from V and 1 base from J, the junction kept 5 bases outside the gene matches. The CDR3 loop reads CASSQDGGGRNTEAFF. CDR3 DNA sequence: TGTGCCAGCAGCCAAGATGGAGGGGGCAGGAACACTGAAGCTTTCTTT.

The J gene is TRBJ2-7, the V gene TRBV19; D possibly corresponds to TRBD1 (5 bases). Germline-derived CDR1 and CDR2 are LNHDA and SQIVND (reference sequence). The CDR3 consists of 14 residues. V gave up 5 bases and J gave up 3 bases, with 14 bases separating them. The CDR3 spells CASSSQGGYYEQYF. CDR3 bases: TGTGCCAGTAGTTCGCAGGGTGGGTACTACGAGCAGTACTTC.

This chain links TRBV4-1 with TRBJ2-5, with 8 bases fitting TRBD1. Germline CDR1 and CDR2: MGHRA and YSYEKL. The CDR3 spans 14 residues. The V and J ends lost 4 bases and 3 bases, in that order; junction bases with no gene match: 4. CDR3 DNA: TGCGCCAGCAGCCCCGGACAGGGAGAAGAGACCCAGTACTTC. Encoded protein: CASSPGQGEETQYF.

The chain joins TRBV27 to TRBJ2-5; D is undetermined. CDR1 and CDR2 (germline): MNHEY, SMNVEV (reference sequence). The CDR3 extends over 13 amino acids. Deletions cut 6 bases from V and 2 bases from J, with 10 bases between. The CDR3 protein is CASSLQIQETQYF. In nucleotides, the CDR3 is TGTGCCAGCAGCCTCCAGATACAAGAGACCCAGTACTTC.

The V gene is TRBV27, the J gene TRBJ2-5, with D perhaps TRBD1 (6 bases). The CDR3 is made up of 15 amino acids. Trimming cost V 0 bases and J 4 bases, with 12 bases left between them. Germline values: CDR1 MNHEY, CDR2 SMNVEV (reference sequence). The CDR3 nucleotides read TGTGCCAGCAGTTTATCATGGCAGGGGCTAGAGACCCAGTACTTC. Its translation is CASSLSWQGLETQYF.

The chain has TRBV30 and TRBJ2-7; D perhaps matches TRBD2 (6 bases). The CDR3 spans 15 residues. CDR1 and CDR2 from the germline V gene are GTSNPN and SVGIG (reference sequence). With 5 bases removed from V and 2 bases from J, the gap between germline ends came to 19 bases. In DNA form, the CDR3 reads TGTGCCTGGGGGAGCGGGCCCGGAGGGACCTACGAGCAGTACTTC. It specifies CAWGSGPGGTYEQYF.

V and J are TRBV7-9 and TRBJ2-5; no definite D call. CDR1 SEHNR and CDR2 FQNEAQ come from the germline V gene (reference sequence). The CDR3 extends over 12 amino acids. V was pared by 2 bases and J by 5 bases, with 6 bases between. This CDR3 reads CASSLNAETQYF. CDR3 nucleotides: TGTGCCAGCAGCTTAAACGCGGAGACCCAGTACTTC.

The chain has TRBV5-6 and TRBJ2-3; TRBD2 matches 8 bases. Trimming took 0 bases from V and 3 from J; bases not matched to a gene: 6. This CDR3 spans 16 amino acids. CDR1 and CDR2 (germline): SGHDT, YYEEEE. The CDR3 DNA follows: TGTGCCAGCAGCTTGGCGGGAGGGACGAGGACAGATACGCAGTATTTT. Translation gives CASSLAGGTRTDTQYF.

This clone was seen a handful of times. The chain carries TRBV6-1 and TRBJ2-5; D not resolved. In germline, CDR1 is MNHNS, CDR2 SASEGT. The V gene lost 8 bases and the J gene lost 3 bases, with 10 bases spanning the gap. There are 12 residues in the CDR3. The CDR3 region is CASGTDEETQYF. The CDR3, as DNA: TGTGCCAGCGGAACAGACGAAGAGACCCAGTACTTC.

On this clone: Other DNA sequences of this sample code for an identical CDR3. The V call is TRBV29-1, the J call TRBJ1-5; D is unresolved. Trimming cost V 4 bases and J 0 bases, with 4 bases left between them. CDR1 SQVTM and CDR2 ANQGSEA come from the germline V gene. This CDR3 has 12 residues. The CDR3 bases are TGCAGCGTTGGGAGTAGCAATCAGCCCCAGCATTTT. Translation gives CSVGSSNQPQHF. Full variable domain (missing parts from reference TRBV29-1 and TRBJ1-5): SAVISQKPSRDICQRGTSLTIQCQVDSQVTMMFWYRQQPGQSLTLIATANQGSEATYESGFVIDKFPISRPNLTFSTLTVSNMSPEDSSIYLCSVGSSNQPQHFGDGTRLSIL.

The chain employs TRBV18 and TRBJ1-5; 8 bases align to TRBD1. V lost 2 bases, J lost 5 bases, and 8 bases stayed unmatched. Germline V gene lookup returns CDR1 KGHSH and CDR2 LQKENI. The CDR3 sequence is 16 residues long. CDR3 DNA sequence: TGTGCCAGCTCACCAGAGGGCAGGGGGCTTGATCAGCCCCAGCATTTT. As protein: CASSPEGRGLDQPQHF.

The J gene is TRBJ1-5, the V gene TRBV6-6; weak D call: TRBD1 (5 bases). Per germline, CDR1 MNHNY and CDR2 SVGAGI (reference sequence). The ends were cut back, 3 bases at V and 7 bases at J, with 13 bases in the middle. The CDR3 contains 14 residues. The CDR3 loop is CASSYYQGGQPQHF. CDR3 in DNA: TGTGCCAGCAGTTATTATCAGGGCGGGCAGCCCCAGCATTTT.

The chain joins TRBV6-6 to TRBJ2-7, with D possibly matching TRBD1 (5 bases). CDR1 is MNHNY and CDR2 is SVGAGI in the germline V gene (reference sequence). V dropped 6 bases and J dropped 3 bases, with 12 bases sitting between them. CDR3 length: 13 amino acids. CDR3 DNA: TGTGCCAGCAGAAGCAGGGAATTCTACGAGCAGTACTTC. Its protein is CASRSREFYEQYF.

This clone has just one count. The chain recombines TRBV5-4 with TRBJ2-7; TRBD2 might be the D (7 bases). CDR3 length: 15 residues. The germline V gene encodes CDR1 SGHNT and CDR2 YYREEE (reference sequence). With 4 bases removed from V and 3 bases from J, the gap between germline ends came to 17 bases. The CDR3 DNA reads TGTGCCAGCAGCCTTGCGGGGGCGGGGTTCTACGAGCAGTACTTC. As protein: CASSLAGAGFYEQYF.

V gene TRBV18 combines with J gene TRBJ2-7, with a possible D match to TRBD1 (5 bases). This CDR3 is built from 16 residues. V shed 3 bases and J shed 2 bases, with 17 bases lying between them. Germline lookup yields CDR1 KGHSH and CDR2 LQKENI. Written as DNA, the CDR3 is TGTGCCAGCTCACCTCTAGGACAAACTGCTACCTACGAGCAGTACTTC. Amino acid sequence: CASSPLGQTATYEQYF.

This clone came up a few times. The gene calls are TRBV15 and TRBJ2-7, with 12 bases fitting TRBD1. CDR1 is LNHNV and CDR2 is YYDKDF in the germline V gene (reference sequence). The CDR3 extends over 16 amino acids. Trimming took 0 bases from V and 7 from J; bases not matched to a gene: 7. CDR3 residues: CATSRDLGQGAGEQYF. CDR3 sequence (DNA): TGTGCCACCAGCAGAGATTTGGGACAGGGGGCTGGGGAGCAGTACTTC.

This chain uses TRBV5-6 with TRBJ2-6; perhaps TRBD1 as D (6 bases). Trimming pared 2 bases from V and 9 bases from J, leaving 12 bases between. Germline loops: CDR1 SGHDT, CDR2 YYEEEE. The CDR3 contains 14 residues. The CDR3 DNA follows: TGTGCCAGCAGCTTACAGGGCCCCCTCAACGTCCTGACTTTC. It specifies CASSLQGPLNVLTF.

This rearrangement joins TRBV30 to TRBJ2-6; D not resolved. The germline V and J ends were trimmed by 3 bases and 0 bases, with 9 bases remaining between them. This CDR3 comprises 15 residues. Germline V gene data show CDR1 as GTSNPN and CDR2 as SVGIG (reference sequence). As DNA, the CDR3 is TGTGCCTGGAGCCATAGGTTCTCTGGGGCCAACGTCCTGACTTTC. It codes for CAWSHRFSGANVLTF.

This clone was counted once. The gene calls are TRBV5-1 and TRBJ1-1; the match to TRBD1 covers 7 bases. The CDR3 runs to 15 residues. V lost 2 bases and J lost 4; bases outside the gene matches: 8. Germline CDR1 and CDR2: SGHRS and YFSETQ. This chain's CDR3 is CASSFYRGEGTEAFF. The CDR3 DNA reads as TGCGCCAGCAGCTTCTACAGGGGAGAGGGCACTGAAGCTTTCTTT.

The V call is TRBV6-5, the J call TRBJ2-3, with 7 nucleotides matching TRBD2. CDR3 length: 16 residues. CDR1 and CDR2 from the germline V gene are MNHEY and SVGAGI. The junction had 6 bases not matched to a gene; V was cut back by 2 bases and J by 1 base. The CDR3, as DNA: TGTGCCAGCAGTTACCTCGGCGCGGGGGGCACAGATACGCAGTATTTT. Translating gives CASSYLGAGGTDTQYF.

The CDR3 protein is CASSHYGEAGYTF. CDR3 sequence (DNA): TGTGCCAGCAGCCATTATGGGGAAGCCGGCTACACCTTC. V and J are TRBV7-9 and TRBJ1-2; unclear D gene. The CDR3 contains 13 residues. The germline gives CDR1 SEHNR, CDR2 FQNEAQ (reference sequence). With 5 bases removed from V and 8 bases from J, the gap between germline ends came to 15 bases.

Remarks on this clone: At the DNA level, this CDR3 is encoded by other sequences in the same sample as well. The V call is TRBV5-1, the J call TRBJ2-3; no reliable D call. Trimming left V 0 bases short and J 1 base short, with 6 bases between. There are 14 residues in the CDR3. Germline V gene data show CDR1 as SGHRS and CDR2 as YFSETQ. This CDR3 is CASSLAVGTDTQYF. The DNA for the CDR3 is TGCGCCAGCAGCTTGGCGGTTGGCACAGATACGCAGTATTTT.

The chain has TRBV2 and TRBJ2-5, with TRBD1 identical over 7 bases. The CDR3 runs 15 residues. Germline assignment: CDR1 SNHLY and CDR2 FYNNEI. Losses at the gene ends were 4 bases for V and 5 bases for J; bases not matched to a gene: 10. In nucleotides, the CDR3 is TGTGCCAGCAGTGGAACAGGGGTAGTCGTGGAGACCCAGTACTTC. This encodes CASSGTGVVVETQYF.

This chain uses TRBV27 with TRBJ1-4; 7 bases are shared with TRBD1. Germline V gives CDR1 MNHEY, CDR2 SMNVEV (reference sequence). The CDR3 is made up of 13 amino acids. The V segment lost 7 bases and the J segment 7 bases; nucleotides outside the gene matches: 6. The CDR3 reads CASKQGDGEKLFF. CDR3 bases: TGTGCCAGCAAGCAGGGGGATGGTGAAAAACTGTTTTTT.

V usage is TRBV19 and J usage is TRBJ2-6, with D possibly TRBD1 on 6 matching bases. This CDR3 comprises 16 residues. Germline V CDR1 and CDR2: LNHDA, SQIVND (reference sequence). V was shortened by 9 bases and J by 3 bases, with 18 bases between the two germline ends. DNA for the CDR3: TGTGCCAGCCGCCAGGGGTTGGTTAGTGGGGCCAACGTCCTGACTTTC. Translation gives CASRQGLVSGANVLTF.